This T cell receptor beta chain appears in the sequencing data of a study of blood T cell repertoires in COVID-19. In the study overall: PBMCs, B-cell-depleted T cells, or T cells provided the cDNA or gDNA that made up the material.

TCRdb's copy holds only in-frame clones and misses some; the assay was immunoSEQ multiplex PCR. The sample has 200,000 to 300,000 clones; just under 90% are singletons. The CDR3 length is 11 residues. The germline V gene has CDR1 ENHRY and CDR2 SYGVKD. Trimming took 10 bases from V and 8 from J, leaving 14 bases between them. This clonotype was sampled from a woman aged 40 to 55 with acute or convalescent COVID-19. Specimen: peripheral blood. This chain connects TRBV10-3 to TRBJ1-2; D unresolved. The CDR3 loop reads CASGSTEGYTF. The CDR3 bases are TGTGCCAGCGGGTCCACGGAGGGCTACACCTTC.